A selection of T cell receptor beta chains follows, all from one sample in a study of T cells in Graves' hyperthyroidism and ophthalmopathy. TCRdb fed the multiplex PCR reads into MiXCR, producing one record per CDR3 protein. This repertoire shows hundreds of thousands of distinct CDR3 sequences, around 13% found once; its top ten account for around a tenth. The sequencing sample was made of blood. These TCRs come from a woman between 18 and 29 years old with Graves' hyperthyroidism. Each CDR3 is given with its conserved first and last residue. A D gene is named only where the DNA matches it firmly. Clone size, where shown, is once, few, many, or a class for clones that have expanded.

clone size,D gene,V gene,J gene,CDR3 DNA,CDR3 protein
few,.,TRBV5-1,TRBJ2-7,TGCGCCAGCAGCCGAGCGGAGCCCCCCTACGAGCAGTACTTC,CASSRAEPPYEQYF
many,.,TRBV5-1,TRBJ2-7,TGCGCCAGCAGCCGGGGGACCGGGCTCTACGAGCAGTACTTC,CASSRGTGLYEQYF
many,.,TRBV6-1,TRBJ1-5,TGTGCCAGCAGTAAGACTCATGAAAGCGATCAGCCCCAGCATTTT,CASSKTHESDQPQHF
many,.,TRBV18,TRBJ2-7,TGTGCCAGCTCACAGGGGGAAAGCTACGAGCAGTACTTC,CASSQGESYEQYF
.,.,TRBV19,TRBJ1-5,TGTGCCAGTAGTATGGGTCCTCCGCCCCAGCATTTT,CASSMGPPPQHF
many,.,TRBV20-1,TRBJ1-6,TGCAGTGTCAGAAAAGGGGGTTATAATTCACCCCTCCACTTT,CSVRKGGYNSPLHF
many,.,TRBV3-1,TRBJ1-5,TGTGCCAGCAGCTTTAACAGAGTCAATCAGCCCCAGCATTTT,CASSFNRVNQPQHF
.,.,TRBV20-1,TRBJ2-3,TGCAGTGCTAGCGATAGCACAGATACGCAGTATTTT,CSASDSTDTQYF
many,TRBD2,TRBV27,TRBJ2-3,TGTGCCAGCAGTGCGGGACTAGCTAGCGCAGATACGCAGTATTTT,CASSAGLASADTQYF
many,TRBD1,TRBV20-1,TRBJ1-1,TGCAGTGCTTTGACAGGGGCTGAAGCTTTCTTT,CSALTGAEAFF
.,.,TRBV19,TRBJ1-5,TGTGCCAGTAGTATCAAGGGTCGGGGCCACAATCAGCCCCAGCATTTT,CASSIKGRGHNQPQHF
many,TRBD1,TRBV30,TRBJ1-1,TGTGCCTGGAGCGATGGGACAGGAGAAGCTTTCTTT,CAWSDGTGEAFF
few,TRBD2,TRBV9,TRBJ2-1,TGTGCCAGCAGCGTTCTAGCGGCCTCCTACAATGAGCAGTTCTTC,CASSVLAASYNEQFF
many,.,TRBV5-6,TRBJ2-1,TGTGCCAGCAGCTTTTCCCTGGGCCCTGAGCAGTTCTTC,CASSFSLGPEQFF
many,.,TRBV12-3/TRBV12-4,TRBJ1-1,TGTGCCAGCACCAGGGACGCACAGAACGGGGCTTTCTTT,CASTRDAQNGAFF
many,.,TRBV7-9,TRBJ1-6,TGTGCCAGCAGCTTAGTCTTAGCTGGGGCGTCACCCCTCCACTTT,CASSLVLAGASPLHF
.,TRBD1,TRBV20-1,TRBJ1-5,TGCAGTGCCGGGACAGGCCCCGCCGAGCCCCAGCATTTT,CSAGTGPAEPQHF
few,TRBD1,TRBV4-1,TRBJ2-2,TGCGCCAGCAGCTTGACAGGGCAGACCGGGGAGCTGTTTTTT,CASSLTGQTGELFF
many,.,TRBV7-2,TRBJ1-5,TGTGCCAGCAGCATAGGGTGGGGCAGGGCTGATCAGCCCCAGCATTTT,CASSIGWGRADQPQHF
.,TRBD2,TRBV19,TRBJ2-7,TGTGCCAGTAGTGTCGTAGTAGGGACTAGCGGGAACTACGAGCAGTACTTC,CASSVVVGTSGNYEQYF
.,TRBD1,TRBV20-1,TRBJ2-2,TGCAGTGCTAGGCCCCCAGGGGGCACCGGGGAGCTGTTTTTT,CSARPPGGTGELFF
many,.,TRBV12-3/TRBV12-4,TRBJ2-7,TGTGCCAGCAGTCTACCTCACAGGGATCACTACGAGCAGTACTTC,CASSLPHRDHYEQYF
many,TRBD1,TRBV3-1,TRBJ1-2,TGTGCCAGCAGCCAGGAGAGGGGGCGGGGCGGCTATGGCTACACCTTC,CASSQERGRGGYGYTF
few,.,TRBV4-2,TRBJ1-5,TGTGCCAGCAGCCAAGTGTCCGGGGGTGGGCAGCCCCAGCATTTT,CASSQVSGGGQPQHF
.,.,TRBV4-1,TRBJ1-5,TGCGCCAGCAGCCCGCTTTGGGTGGCCGCGGGCAATCAACCCCAGCATTTT,CASSPLWVAAGNQPQHF
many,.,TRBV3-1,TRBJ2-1,TGTGCCAGCAGCCGACCGGCCCCAGGGGACGGGGACAATGAGCAGTTCTTC,CASSRPAPGDGDNEQFF
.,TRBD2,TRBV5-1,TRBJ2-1,TGCGCCAGCAGCTTGTCGGGAGGAGACTACAATGAGCAGTTCTTC,CASSLSGGDYNEQFF
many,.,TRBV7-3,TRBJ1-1,TGTGCCAGCAGCCCATACTATACGGATGAAGCTTTCTTT,CASSPYYTDEAFF
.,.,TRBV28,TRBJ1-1,TGTGCCAGCAGTTTAAACGGGCAGGGCCCGAAAGCTTTCTTT,CASSLNGQGPKAFF
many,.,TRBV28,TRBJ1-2,TGTGCCAGCAGTTCCTCCTCCCTTGGGCATGGCTACACCTTC,CASSSSSLGHGYTF
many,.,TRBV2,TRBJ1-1,TGTGCCAGCGCACAAAACATGAACACTGAAGCTTTCTTT,CASAQNMNTEAFF
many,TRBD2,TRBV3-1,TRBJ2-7,TGTGCCAGCAGCCAAGCTCCTGGCGGGGGGGCCTACGAGCAGTACTTC,CASSQAPGGGAYEQYF
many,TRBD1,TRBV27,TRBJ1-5,TGTGCCAGCAGTTTAGTGGGACAGGGAGGTCAGCCCCAGCATTTT,CASSLVGQGGQPQHF
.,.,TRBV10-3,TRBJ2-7,TGTGCCTCCAACGACAGTACCTACTCAACCTCGACCTACGAGCAGTACTTC,CASNDSTYSTSTYEQYF
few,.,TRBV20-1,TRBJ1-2,TGCAGTGCTAGAGTGTGGGGGGGGGGTTTTAGCTACACCTTC,CSARVWGGGFSYTF
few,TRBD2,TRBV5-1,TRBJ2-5,TGCGCCAGCAGCTTGGAGGCTAGCGGGACTCAAGAGACCCAGTACTTC,CASSLEASGTQETQYF
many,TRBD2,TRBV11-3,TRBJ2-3,TGTGCCAGCAGCTCCCGACTAGCGGGGGGTCCAGATACGCAGTATTTT,CASSSRLAGGPDTQYF
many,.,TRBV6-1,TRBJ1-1,TGTGCCAGCAGTAATGAACAGGGAAGCACTGAAGCTTTCTTT,CASSNEQGSTEAFF
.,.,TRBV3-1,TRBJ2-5,TGTGCCAGCAGCCAAGATAATAGTGGTCCGAACTTC,CASSQDNSGPNF
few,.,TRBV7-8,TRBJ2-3,TGTGCCAGCAGCTTGAGGCTAGCGATTGCCCCAGATACGCAGTATTTT,CASSLRLAIAPDTQYF
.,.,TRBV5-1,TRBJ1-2,TGCGCCAGCAGCGACGCCGGGACCCAGGCCCACTATGGCTACACCTTC,CASSDAGTQAHYGYTF
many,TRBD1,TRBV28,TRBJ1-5,TGTGCCAGCAGCCGGACAGGGGACTATAGCAATCAGCCCCAGCATTTT,CASSRTGDYSNQPQHF
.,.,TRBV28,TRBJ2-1,TGTGCCAGCAGTTCCACGAAAGAGCAGTCCTTC,CASSSTKEQSF
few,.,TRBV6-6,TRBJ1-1,TGTGCCAGCAGTTACTCGGAGATTAACACTGAAGCTTTCTTT,CASSYSEINTEAFF